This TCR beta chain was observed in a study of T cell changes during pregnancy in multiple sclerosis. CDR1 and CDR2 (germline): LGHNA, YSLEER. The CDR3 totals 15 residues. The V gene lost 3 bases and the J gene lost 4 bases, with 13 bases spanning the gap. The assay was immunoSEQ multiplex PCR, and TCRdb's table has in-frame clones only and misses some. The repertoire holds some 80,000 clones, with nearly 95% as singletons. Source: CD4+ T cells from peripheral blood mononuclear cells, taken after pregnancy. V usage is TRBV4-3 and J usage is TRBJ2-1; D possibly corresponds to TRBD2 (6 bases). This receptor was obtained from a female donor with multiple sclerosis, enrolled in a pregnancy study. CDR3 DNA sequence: TGCGCCAGCAGCCAGTCCAGCGGGTATTACAATGAGCAGTTCTTC. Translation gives CASSQSSGYYNEQFF.